This TCR beta chain is drawn from a study of shared clonotypes between healthy human individuals. It was across several immunoSEQ plates that each subset's genomic DNA was evenly split. TCRdb's table, derived via immunoSEQ multiplex PCR, lists solely in-frame clones and lacks some. The repertoire holds some 2,100,000 clones, roughly 91% seen once, with approximately 1.7% in the top ten. General study points: Sharing of clonotypes among donors was expected to vary with sequencing depth.

The CDR3 consists of 13 residues. V lost 4 bases to trimming and J lost 3 bases, with 10 bases between them. Germline values: CDR1 MNHNS, CDR2 SASEGT. About this clone: The antigen is unknown.

It was CD45RO-negative cells, positively selected for CCR7, that made up naive CD8 cells, with terminally differentiated effector memory CD45RA+ cells excluded. The TCR sequence derives from a man younger than 35 in good health. Some clones in this sample may be carry-over from other donors' samples. The sequencing input was naive CD8+ T cells from PBMCs. The gene calls are TRBV6-1 and TRBJ2-7; D unresolved. CDR3 amino acids: CASSGAAYYEQYF. CDR3 in DNA: TGTGCCAGCAGTGGGGCAGCCTACTACGAGCAGTACTTC.